Presented here are 27 T cell receptor beta chains from one specimen sequenced in a study of blood T cell repertoires in COVID-19. Sequenced by immunoSEQ multiplex PCR; TCRdb stores in-frame clones only, minus some. The sample has 150,000 or so clones, roughly 86% seen once. Sequencing input: peripheral blood. Source of these receptors: a human donor with acute or convalescent COVID-19. The donor label of this sample is uncertain.

V usage is TRBV5-1 and J usage is TRBJ1-4; tentative D call: TRBD1 (5 bases). The CDR3 is 17 amino acids. CDR1 and CDR2 from the germline V gene are SGHRS and YFSETQ. V lost 4 bases, J lost 1 base, and 17 bases lay in between. The CDR3 here is CASSPSGGVGTNEKLFF. Written as DNA, the CDR3 is TGCGCCAGCAGCCCTAGTGGGGGGGTCGGAACTAATGAAAAACTGTTTTTT.

The rearrangement joins TRBV24-1 to TRBJ2-1, with a tentative D call TRBD1 (6 bases). Between the trimmed V and J ends, which lost 7 bases and 9 bases, there was a span of 15 bases. Germline V lookup: CDR1 KGHDR, CDR2 SFDVKD. The CDR3 loop spans 13 amino acids. CDR3 region: CATRGHEFSEQFF. CDR3 in DNA: TGTGCCACCAGGGGACACGAATTTAGTGAGCAGTTCTTC.

The chain couples TRBV19 to TRBJ1-5; tentative D call: TRBD1 (6 bases). The V end was cut by 4 bases, the J end by 0 bases, with 10 bases between. The CDR3 sequence is 15 residues long. Germline CDR1 is LNHDA and CDR2 is SQIVND (reference sequence). The CDR3 protein is CASSNNRVSNQPQHF. For the CDR3, the DNA is TGTGCCAGTAGTAACAACAGGGTTAGCAATCAGCCCCAGCATTTT.

In DNA, the CDR3 is TGTGCCAGCAGTTATTCTCCGGGGGTCGGCACCGGGGAGCTGTTTTTT. It translates to CASSYSPGVGTGELFF. The chain combines TRBV6-5 with TRBJ2-2; perhaps TRBD2 as D (6 bases). V was clipped by 3 bases and J by 4 bases, with 15 bases between them. The CDR3 spans 16 residues. Germline assignment: CDR1 MNHEY and CDR2 SVGAGI.

The rearrangement links TRBV15 to TRBJ2-5; D may be TRBD2 (5 bases). Between the trimmed V and J ends, which lost 7 bases and 0 bases, there was a span of 15 bases. Germline-derived CDR1 and CDR2 are LNHNV and YYDKDF (reference sequence). The CDR3 is 15 residues long. CDR3 amino acids: CATIGRVLYQETQYF. Written as DNA, the CDR3 is TGTGCCACCATTGGGCGGGTCTTGTACCAAGAGACCCAGTACTTC.

The chain has TRBV13 and TRBJ1-1; D perhaps matches TRBD1 (6 bases). Germline CDR1 reads PRHDT; CDR2 reads FYEKMQ (reference sequence). Deletions cut 8 bases from V and 4 bases from J, with 14 bases between. The CDR3 contains 13 residues. The CDR3 coding sequence is TGTGCCAGCTATCGGACAGTAGCCACTGAAGCTTTCTTT. Residues: CASYRTVATEAFF. Complete variable domain (other parts from reference TRBV13 and TRBJ1-1): AAGVIQSPRHLIKEKRETATLKCYPIPRHDTVYWYQQGPGQDPQFLISFYEKMQSDKGSIPDRFSAQQFSDYHSELNMSSLELGDSALYFCASYRTVATEAFFGQGTRLTVV.

The table lists this clone with many counts. The genes are TRBV4-2 and TRBJ1-2; D gene ambiguous. Trimming left V 0 bases short and J 1 base short, with 9 bases between. Germline V gives CDR1 LGHNA, CDR2 YNFKEQ. There are 15 residues in the CDR3. CDR3: CASSQERAGNYGYTF. CDR3 nucleotides: TGTGCCAGCAGCCAAGAGAGGGCAGGTAACTATGGCTACACCTTC.

The chain couples TRBV7-2 to TRBJ1-5; D gene unclear. The CDR3 consists of 13 residues. Germline-derived CDR1 and CDR2 are SGHTA and FQGNSA. With 6 bases removed from V and 6 bases from J, the gap between germline ends came to 12 bases. The CDR3 DNA sequence: TGTGCCAGCAGACGGCAGGAAGGTCAGCCCCAGCATTTT. Amino acid sequence: CASRRQEGQPQHF.

The rearrangement links TRBV25-1 to TRBJ1-2; D is unresolved. With 3 bases removed from V and 4 bases from J, the gap between germline ends came to 12 bases. The CDR3 totals 14 residues. Germline assignment: CDR1 MGHDK and CDR2 SYGVNS. CDR3 DNA: TGTGCCAGCAGTGACTTTCACGGAGGCTATGGCTACACCTTC. This gives the protein CASSDFHGGYGYTF.

This clone came up a few times. The chain uses TRBV19 and TRBJ1-5; D not resolved. The V gene's germline CDR1 is LNHDA and CDR2 SQIVND (reference sequence). This CDR3 has 14 residues. Trimming removed 7 bases at V and 0 bases at J, with 10 bases between. DNA of the CDR3: TGTGCCAGTATGGGAGCATATAGCAATCAGCCCCAGCATTTT. This translates into CASMGAYSNQPQHF. Complete variable domain (other parts from reference TRBV19 and TRBJ1-5): DGGITQSPKYLFRKEGQNVTLSCEQNLNHDAMYWYRQDPGQGLRLIYYSQIVNDFQKGDIAEGYSVSREKKESFPLTVTSAQKNPTAFYLCASMGAYSNQPQHFGDGTRLSIL.

The chain joins TRBV3-1 (or the pseudogene TRBV3-2) to TRBJ1-6; maybe TRBD1 (6 bases). From germline, CDR1 is LGHDT and CDR2 YNNKEL (reference sequence). The germline V and J ends were trimmed by 6 bases and 0 bases, with 18 bases remaining between them. The CDR3 contains 18 residues. The CDR3 DNA sequence: TGTGCCAGCAGTCGCACAACAGGGACGAGCTCCTATAATTCACCCCTCCACTTT. It is translated as CASSRTTGTSSYNSPLHF.

This chain uses TRBV5-1 with TRBJ1-2; a weak D match, TRBD1 (6 bases). The germline V gene has CDR1 SGHRS and CDR2 YFSETQ. This CDR3 is built from 15 residues. The V end was cut by 6 bases, the J end by 0 bases, with 15 bases between. The CDR3 reads CASTTLTGANYGYTF. Here the CDR3 DNA reads TGCGCCAGCACCACCCTGACAGGCGCTAACTATGGCTACACCTTC.

The rearrangement uses TRBV5-1 and TRBJ2-3, with D possibly TRBD1 on 6 matching bases. The length of the CDR3 is 13 residues. Germline V gene lookup returns CDR1 SGHRS and CDR2 YFSETQ. V was trimmed by 4 bases and J by 3 bases, leaving 9 bases between them. The CDR3 coding sequence is TGCGCCAGCAGCAGGACAGTTACAGATACGCAGTATTTT. Translated: CASSRTVTDTQYF. The full variable domain, in which reference TRBV5-1 and TRBJ2-3 provide the parts outside the CDR3, is KAGVTQTPRYLIKTRGQQVTLSCSPISGHRSVSWYQQTPGQGLQFLFEYFSETQRNKGNFPGRFSGRQFSNSRSEMNVSTLELGDSALYLCASSRTVTDTQYFGPGTRLTVL.

The gene calls are TRBV30 and TRBJ1-4; a weak D match, TRBD1 (5 bases). Germline V lookup: CDR1 GTSNPN, CDR2 SVGIG (reference sequence). V lost 2 bases to trimming and J lost 8 bases, with 15 bases between them. The length of the CDR3 is 14 residues. The CDR3 here is CAWSRQGSDEKLFF. The CDR3 nucleotides are TGTGCCTGGAGTAGGCAGGGAAGTGACGAAAAACTGTTTTTT. Variable domain in full (rest from reference TRBV30 and TRBJ1-4): SQTIHQWPATLVQPVGSPLSLECTVEGTSNPNLYWYRQAAGRGLQLLFYSVGIGQISSEVPQNLSASRPQDRQFILSSKKLLLSDSGFYLCAWSRQGSDEKLFFGSGTQLSVL.

The CDR3 protein is CASSVQGLSGNTIYF. The DNA of the CDR3 is TGTGCCAGCAGTGTACAGGGCCTCTCTGGAAACACCATATATTTT. The chain is built from TRBV5-4 and TRBJ1-3; possibly TRBD1 for D (6 bases). This CDR3 is built from 15 residues. Germline values: CDR1 SGHNT, CDR2 YYREEE (reference sequence). The V end was cut by 5 bases, the J end by 0 bases, with 12 bases between.

There are a few counts of this clone. The sample has other DNA sequences that encode this CDR3 too. This chain links TRBV2 with TRBJ1-2, with D tentatively TRBD1 (5 bases). V lost 6 bases and J 8 bases, leaving 13 bases between the germline ends. The V gene's germline CDR1 is SNHLY and CDR2 FYNNEI. The CDR3 is 12 residues long. DNA for the CDR3: TGTGCCAGCAGCGTAAGGGGTAACGGCTACACCTTC. Translating gives CASSVRGNGYTF.

The J gene is TRBJ2-5, the V gene TRBV29-1; D call uncertain. The CDR3 totals 16 residues. V lost 7 bases and J lost 5, with 26 bases in between. Germline V gene sequence: CDR1 SQVTM, CDR2 ANQGSEA. The CDR3 DNA reads TGCAGCGGTTTTGGTCGGGTAGGCCCAAACGGGGAGACCCAGTACTTC. Residues: CSGFGRVGPNGETQYF.

This chain links TRBV29-1 with TRBJ2-1; TRBD1 is a possible D gene (6 bases). The germline V and J ends were trimmed by 7 bases and 6 bases, with 19 bases remaining between them. Per the germline V gene, CDR1 is SQVTM and CDR2 is ANQGSEA. The CDR3 length is 14 residues. CDR3 sequence: CSAVSRGTLNEQFF. CDR3 bases: TGCAGCGCCGTGAGCAGGGGAACCCTCAATGAGCAGTTCTTC.

The CDR3 spells CASSLTTVVYNSPLHF. DNA of the CDR3: TGTGCCAGCAGCCTTACGACAGTCGTCTATAATTCACCCCTCCACTTT. V and J are TRBV7-2 and TRBJ1-6; D may be TRBD1 (5 bases). The ends were cut back, 5 bases at V and 3 bases at J, with 14 bases in the middle. Per the germline V gene, CDR1 is SGHTA and CDR2 is FQGNSA. The CDR3 extends over 16 amino acids.

The V call is TRBV28, the J call TRBJ1-3, with 8 positions matching TRBD1. This CDR3 comprises 16 residues. V lost 4 bases, J lost 0 bases, and 5 bases stayed unmatched. Germline V gene lookup returns CDR1 MDHEN and CDR2 SYDVKM. The DNA for the CDR3 is TGTGCCAGCAGTTCCCAGGGGGCCTTCTCTGGAAACACCATATATTTT. Its protein is CASSSQGAFSGNTIYF. The variable domain in full, completed from reference TRBV28 and TRBJ1-3, reads DVKVTQSSRYLVKRTGEKVFLECVQDMDHENMFWYRQDPGLGLRLIYFSYDVKMKEKGDIPEGYSVSREKKERFSLILESASTNQTSMYLCASSSQGAFSGNTIYFGEGSWLTVV.

This chain connects TRBV6-2 or TRBV6-3 to TRBJ1-3, with TRBD1 matching over 7 bases. V lost 6 bases, J lost 0 bases, and 5 bases stayed unmatched. The CDR3 totals 15 residues. In germline, CDR1 is MNHEY, CDR2 SVGEGT. The CDR3 loop is CASSRGTDSGNTIYF. CDR3 nucleotide sequence: TGTGCCAGCAGCCGCGGGACAGACTCTGGAAACACCATATATTTT.

The chain recombines TRBV7-2 with TRBJ2-3; unclear D gene. Germline V CDR1 and CDR2: SGHTA, FQGNSA. CDR3 length equals 16 residues. V was clipped by 1 base and J by 2 bases, with 13 bases between them. The CDR3 nucleotides read TGTGCCAGCAGCTTAGGCCGTGGCCATGACACAGATACGCAGTATTTT. This translates into CASSLGRGHDTDTQYF.

This clone has just a few counts. The V and J genes are TRBV5-1 and TRBJ2-3, with 10 positions matching TRBD1. V dropped 5 bases and J dropped 3; count of bases not matched to a gene: 6. The CDR3 totals 15 residues. Per the germline V gene, CDR1 is SGHRS and CDR2 is YFSETQ. The DNA for the CDR3 is TGCGCCAGCAGGGTAAGACAGGGGGCGACAGATACGCAGTATTTT. This codes for CASRVRQGATDTQYF.

The chain combines TRBV5-1 with TRBJ2-3, with TRBD1 as a possible D gene (6 bases). The CDR3 is made up of 15 amino acids. Germline CDR1 SGHRS, CDR2 YFSETQ. V was cut by 4 bases and J by 0 bases, with 12 bases left in between. CDR3 protein: CASSRQDTSTDTQYF. The CDR3 DNA follows: TGCGCCAGCAGCCGACAGGACACTAGCACAGATACGCAGTATTTT.

This chain joins TRBV5-8 and TRBJ2-3; no firm D call. The CDR3 has 14 residues. The germline gives CDR1 SGHTS, CDR2 YDEGEE. V was clipped by 1 base and J by 4 bases, with 10 bases between them. The CDR3 DNA sequence: TGTGCCAGCAGCTTGCCTGGCAGGTCAGATACGCAGTATTTT. This encodes CASSLPGRSDTQYF.

This rearrangement joins TRBV6-1 to TRBJ1-2, with a possible D match to TRBD1 (5 bases). From germline, CDR1 is MNHNS and CDR2 SASEGT. The V and J ends lost 3 bases and 3 bases respectively, with 14 bases between them. The CDR3 has 15 residues. CDR3 in DNA: TGTGCCAGCAGTGACGGGGGATGGGGCGACTATGGCTACACCTTC. It encodes CASSDGGWGDYGYTF.

This clone was seen just once. V gene TRBV19 combines with J gene TRBJ1-1, with D possibly TRBD1 on 5 matching bases. Germline V gene data show CDR1 as LNHDA and CDR2 as SQIVND (reference sequence). The CDR3 length is 17 residues. Trimming cost V 3 bases and J 4 bases, with 21 bases left between them. The CDR3: CASSMLGRALRSTEAFF. DNA of the CDR3: TGTGCCAGTAGTATGCTGGGCAGGGCCCTTCGATCCACTGAAGCTTTCTTT.